Described below is a single T cell receptor beta chain sequence and its context. The antigen remains unidentified. The sample comes from a study of OX40 agonist ivuxolimab in advanced cancers. Study context: Hepatocellular carcinoma, melanoma, renal cell or head and neck cancer affected the dose-escalation patients. Regarding the study as a whole: At 0.1 to 3.0 mg/kg, clonal expansion of CD4+ and CD8+ blood T cells had occurred by week 6. Relative to CD4+ cells, CD8+ T cells on average had more expanded clones.

The repertoire was sequenced with immunoSEQ multiplex PCR; TCRdb's copy has only in-frame clones and lacks some. The sample consists of 70,000 or so clones, 85% of them appearing once. The sequencing here drew on CD4+ or CD8+ T cells sorted from blood, taken in a trial of the OX40 agonist ivuxolimab. The sequence was obtained from an adult with an advanced solid tumor such as melanoma, head and neck, liver or kidney cancer.

This chain's CDR3 is CASGLSGAETQYF. The CDR3 DNA reads as TGTGCTAGTGGTTTGTCTGGGGCCGAGACCCAGTACTTC. The chain couples TRBV12-5 to TRBJ2-5, with D perhaps TRBD1 (5 bases). CDR1 is LGHNT and CDR2 is FRNRAP in the germline V gene. V gave up 2 bases and J gave up 5 bases, with 9 bases separating them. The length of the CDR3 is 13 residues.